Presented here are 17 T cell receptor beta chains from one specimen sequenced in a study of control samples from healthy donors and cancer patients. Assay used: immunoSEQ multiplex PCR; TCRdb lists only in-frame clones, some missing. Among tens of thousands of clones listed, around 85% were seen once. Sample: PBMCs. All receptors derive from a man between 65 and 85 years old with lung cancer.

This chain connects TRBV5-6 to TRBJ1-6; no definite D call. Germline V gene data show CDR1 as SGHDT and CDR2 as YYEEEE. The V end was cut by 0 bases, the J end by 6 bases, with 10 bases between. The CDR3 totals 15 residues. The CDR3 sequence: CASSLVGEGNSPLHF. CDR3 coding DNA: TGTGCCAGCAGCTTGGTTGGGGAAGGTAATTCACCCCTCCACTTT.

This rearrangement joins TRBV6-5 to TRBJ1-2, with D unclear. V was clipped by 6 bases and J by 8 bases, with 19 bases between them. Germline V lookup: CDR1 MNHEY, CDR2 SVGAGI. The CDR3 covers 14 residues. The CDR3 spells CASSPRPQSRGYTF. DNA for the CDR3: TGTGCCAGCAGCCCCCGGCCTCAGTCGAGAGGCTACACCTTC.

The rearrangement links TRBV19 to TRBJ1-1, with 8 bases fitting TRBD1. V shed 4 bases, J shed 5 bases, and the junction held 6 bases outside the gene matches. The CDR3 spans 14 residues. Germline loops: CDR1 LNHDA, CDR2 SQIVND (reference sequence). The CDR3 DNA reads TGTGCCAGTAGTACTCACAGGGGGGAAACTGAAGCTTTCTTT. It specifies CASSTHRGETEAFF.

The CDR3 sequence is CASSLDSGDTEAFF. In DNA, the CDR3 is TGTGCCAGCAGCTTAGATTCGGGGGACACTGAAGCTTTCTTT. V is TRBV7-8 and J is TRBJ1-1; D possibly corresponds to TRBD1 (5 bases). Trimming took 1 base from V and 3 from J, leaving 9 bases between them. From germline, CDR1 is SGHVS and CDR2 FQNEAQ. CDR3 length: 14 residues.

This clone was seen a few times. The V call is TRBV6-5, the J call TRBJ1-2; TRBD1 is a possible D gene (5 bases). The CDR3 length is 15 residues. Germline V gives CDR1 MNHEY, CDR2 SVGAGI. The V end was cut by 5 bases, the J end by 4 bases, with 17 bases between. The CDR3 DNA follows: TGTGCCAGCAGTAGGAGACAGACAGACCCCTATGGCTACACCTTC. It specifies CASSRRQTDPYGYTF.

In DNA, the CDR3 is TGTGCCAGCTCCTTGTTGTTCTATGAGCAGTTCTTC. Translating gives CASSLLFYEQFF. The chain employs TRBV6-5 and TRBJ2-1, with no clear D. The germline V gene encodes CDR1 MNHEY and CDR2 SVGAGI. V lost 8 bases and J 8 bases, leaving 13 bases between the germline ends. The CDR3 length is 12 residues.

V usage is TRBV7-2 and J usage is TRBJ2-7; TRBD2 might be the D (6 bases). The CDR3 consists of 14 residues. From germline, CDR1 is SGHTA and CDR2 FQGNSA. V was shortened by 5 bases and J by 0 bases, with 11 bases between the two germline ends. For the CDR3, the DNA is TGTGCCAGCAGCGAGGACTATAGCTCCTACGAGCAGTACTTC. Its translation is CASSEDYSSYEQYF. The full variable domain, with the rest looked up from reference TRBV7-2 and TRBJ2-7, is GAGVSQSPSNKVTEKGKDVELRCDPISGHTALYWYRQSLGQGLEFLIYFQGNSAPDKSGLPSDRFSAERTGGSVSTLTIQRTQQEDSAVYLCASSEDYSSYEQYFGPGTRLTVT.

The chain couples TRBV2 to TRBJ2-6; TRBD2 is a possible D gene (5 bases). The length of the CDR3 is 13 residues. Looked up from germline, CDR1 is SNHLY and CDR2 is FYNNEI. V lost 7 bases and J 1 base, leaving 5 bases between the germline ends. The chain's CDR3 is CASTGSGANVLTF. CDR3 DNA: TGTGCCAGCACGGGGTCTGGGGCCAACGTCCTGACTTTC.

The rearrangement joins TRBV18 to TRBJ1-2; 9 nucleotides align to TRBD1. Germline loops: CDR1 KGHSH, CDR2 LQKENI. The CDR3 spans 15 residues. V was pared by 1 base and J by 8 bases, with 8 bases of the junction left unmatched. CDR3 in DNA: TGTGCCAGCTCACCACGGGACAGGGCGAAAGACGGCTACACCTTC. Its translation is CASSPRDRAKDGYTF.

The rearrangement joins TRBV20-1 to TRBJ1-6, with D unresolved. Trimming took off 6 bases at V and 18 bases at J, with 18 bases between the two ends. This CDR3 comprises 11 residues. Germline V gene lookup returns CDR1 DFQATT and CDR2 SNEGSKA (reference sequence). The CDR3 bases are TGCAGTGCGTATGGGGTCGAGTCCCCCCACTTT. It codes for CSAYGVESPHF.

This sequence joins TRBV13 and TRBJ2-1, with D maybe TRBD2 (5 bases). The CDR3 totals 13 residues. Looked up from germline, CDR1 is PRHDT and CDR2 is FYEKMQ (reference sequence). Trimming took off 2 bases at V and 8 bases at J, with 10 bases between the two ends. The CDR3 DNA follows: TGTGCCAGCAGCTTAACCCCCGGGGATGAGCAGTTCTTC. Translation: CASSLTPGDEQFF.

The chain links TRBV14 to TRBJ2-7; D not resolved. Trimming took off 0 bases at V and 7 bases at J, with 4 bases between the two ends. This CDR3 has 11 amino acids. Germline CDR1 and CDR2: SGHDN and FVKESK. The CDR3 loop reads CASSQEWEQYF. The DNA of the CDR3 is TGTGCCAGCAGCCAAGAATGGGAGCAGTACTTC.

This clone appeared a single time. This chain uses TRBV6-5 with TRBJ1-6; 10 nucleotides agree with TRBD1. Per germline, CDR1 MNHEY and CDR2 SVGAGI. The CDR3 sequence is 15 residues long. V lost 7 bases and J lost 1; bases outside the gene matches: 1. CDR3 nucleotide sequence: TGTGCCAGCAAGGACAGGGGGTCCTATAATTCACCCCTCCACTTT. Its protein product is CASKDRGSYNSPLHF.

This chain joins TRBV5-6 and TRBJ1-2, with 8 bases lining up with TRBD1. Germline V gives CDR1 SGHDT, CDR2 YYEEEE. This CDR3 region has 16 residues. V lost 4 bases and J lost 4; bases outside the gene matches: 12. CDR3 in amino acids: CASSPSAGGRSYGYTF. CDR3 DNA sequence: TGTGCCAGCAGCCCCTCAGCAGGGGGCAGGAGCTATGGCTACACCTTC.

This clone showed up just a few times. The chain has TRBV28 and TRBJ2-1; TRBD1 matches at 8 bases. The V gene end was trimmed by 3 bases and the J gene end by 6 bases; junction bases not matched to a gene: 7. This CDR3 has 15 amino acids. Per the germline V gene, CDR1 is MDHEN and CDR2 is SYDVKM. The CDR3 sequence: CASSLEDRVANEQFF. DNA of the CDR3: TGTGCCAGCAGTTTGGAGGACAGGGTTGCCAATGAGCAGTTCTTC.

The CDR3 reads CASSFRTDPGYTF. The CDR3 bases are TGTGCCAGCAGCTTTAGGACAGACCCTGGCTACACCTTC. The rearrangement uses TRBV7-2 and TRBJ1-2, with D possibly matching TRBD1 (6 bases). The CDR3 covers 13 residues. Trimming stripped 3 bases from V and 7 bases from J, with 12 bases between. Germline values: CDR1 SGHTA, CDR2 FQGNSA.

The chain recombines TRBV21-1 with TRBJ2-7. TRBV21-1 is termed a pseudogene. CDR3 length: 16 residues. Here the CDR3 DNA reads TGTGCCAGGAGGATAAGGGACCCCCCTAAGGAGCGCGAGCAGTACTTC. Translating gives CARRIRDPPKEREQYF.